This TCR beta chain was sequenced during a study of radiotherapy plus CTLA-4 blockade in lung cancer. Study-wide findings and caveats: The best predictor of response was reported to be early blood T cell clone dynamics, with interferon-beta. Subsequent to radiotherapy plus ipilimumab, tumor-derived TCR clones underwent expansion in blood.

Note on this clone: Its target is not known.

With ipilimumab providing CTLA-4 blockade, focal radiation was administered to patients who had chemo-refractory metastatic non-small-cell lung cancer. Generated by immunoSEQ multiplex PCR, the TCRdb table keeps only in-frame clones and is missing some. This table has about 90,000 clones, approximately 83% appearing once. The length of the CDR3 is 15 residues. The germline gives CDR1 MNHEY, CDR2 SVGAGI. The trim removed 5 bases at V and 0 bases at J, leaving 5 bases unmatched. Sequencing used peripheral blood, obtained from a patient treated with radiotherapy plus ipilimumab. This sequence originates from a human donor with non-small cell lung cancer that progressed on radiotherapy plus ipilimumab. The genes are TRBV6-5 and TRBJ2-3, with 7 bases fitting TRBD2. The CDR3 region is CASSPLGGSTDTQYF. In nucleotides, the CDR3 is TGTGCCAGCAGTCCCCTGGGGGGGAGCACAGATACGCAGTATTTT.